Each of the 25 T cell receptor beta chains below was sequenced from the same sample in a study of human versus mouse CDR3 diversity and MHC coevolution. TCRdb's copy holds only in-frame clones and misses some; the assay was immunoSEQ multiplex PCR. This sample has tens of thousands of clones, with over 85% found just once. The sequencing input was naive CD4+ T cells from blood. Subset indicated: CD45RO-negative CD62L-positive naive CD4 T cells. Source of these receptors: a person aged 30 to 69 in good health.

The rearrangement joins TRBV4-2 to TRBJ1-1, with D uncertain. CDR3 length: 12 amino acids. The V gene lost 0 bases and the J gene lost 7 bases, with 6 bases spanning the gap. The germline V gene has CDR1 LGHNA and CDR2 YNFKEQ. The CDR3 DNA reads as TGTGCCAGCAGCCAAGAACGGGGTGAAGCTTTCTTT. Translated, it gives CASSQERGEAFF.

As DNA, the CDR3 is TGTGCCTGGAGTGTAGGGGGAAATGAAAAACTGTTTTTT. Its protein is CAWSVGGNEKLFF. The chain has TRBV30 and TRBJ1-4; D might be TRBD1 (6 bases). Per germline, CDR1 GTSNPN and CDR2 SVGIG (reference sequence). The CDR3 spans 13 residues. V gave up 0 bases and J gave up 5 bases, with 7 bases separating them.

The chain employs TRBV14 and TRBJ1-2; TRBD1 might be the D (5 bases). CDR1 and CDR2 (germline): SGHDN, FVKESK. V was trimmed by 4 bases and J by 8 bases, leaving 23 bases between them. This CDR3 region has 16 residues. The CDR3 DNA reads as TGTGCCAGCAGCCGACCGGGACTCCAATTCTATGAAGGCTACACCTTC. Translated: CASSRPGLQFYEGYTF.

V is TRBV6-5 and J is TRBJ2-7; 11 positions match TRBD2. The CDR3 is made up of 15 amino acids. Germline assignment: CDR1 MNHEY and CDR2 SVGAGI. The V gene end was trimmed by 6 bases and the J gene end by 3 bases; junction bases not matched to a gene: 7. CDR3 amino acids: CASSLSSGGNYEQYF. The CDR3 DNA reads TGTGCCAGCAGCCTCTCTAGCGGGGGGAACTACGAGCAGTACTTC.

The chain has TRBV5-1 and TRBJ1-2; a possible D gene is TRBD1 (5 bases). Germline V gives CDR1 SGHRS, CDR2 YFSETQ. With 4 bases removed from V and 3 bases from J, the gap between germline ends came to 7 bases. CDR3 length: 12 residues. The CDR3 spells CASSRDYYGYTF. CDR3 nucleotides: TGCGCCAGCAGCCGGGACTACTATGGCTACACCTTC.

V usage is TRBV6-6 and J usage is TRBJ1-6; no firm D call. V was trimmed by 7 bases and J by 7 bases, leaving 11 bases between them. Germline V gene lookup returns CDR1 MNHNY and CDR2 SVGAGI (reference sequence). The CDR3 covers 13 residues. The CDR3 is CASTRPGNSPLHF. As DNA, the CDR3 is TGTGCCAGCACCCGCCCGGGGAATTCACCCCTCCACTTT.

The chain is built from TRBV9 and TRBJ2-2; possible D gene TRBD2, 6 bases. The V end lost 4 bases, the J end lost 4 bases, and 17 bases lay between the germline ends. The germline V gene encodes CDR1 SGDLS and CDR2 YYNGEE. This CDR3 has 16 amino acids. The CDR3 is CASSPVAVPATGELFF. The CDR3 region has the DNA TGTGCCAGCAGCCCCGTAGCGGTTCCCGCCACCGGGGAGCTGTTTTTT.

The chain uses TRBV7-6 and TRBJ2-5; D ambiguous. The end of the DNA is better explained by TRBJ2-7, so the J call may be wrong. The V gene's germline CDR1 is SGHVS and CDR2 FNYEAQ. The CDR3 has 12 residues. The CDR3 spells CASSSLSYEQYF. CDR3 in DNA: TGTGCCAGCAGCTCCCTCTCGTACGAGCAGTACTTC.

V usage is TRBV14 and J usage is TRBJ2-7; D possibly corresponds to TRBD1 (6 bases). V lost 0 bases to trimming and J lost 3 bases, with 9 bases between them. The CDR3 consists of 14 residues. The V gene's germline CDR1 is SGHDN and CDR2 FVKESK. CDR3 DNA sequence: TGTGCCAGCAGCCAAGATAACAGGGTCTACGAGCAGTACTTC. It specifies CASSQDNRVYEQYF. Complete variable domain (other parts from reference TRBV14 and TRBJ2-7): EAGVTQFPSHSVIEKGQTVTLRCDPISGHDNLYWYRRVMGKEIKFLLHFVKESKQDESGMPNNRFLAERTGGTYSTLKVQPAELEDSGVYFCASSQDNRVYEQYFGPGTRLTVT.

This clone was counted once. The chain is built from TRBV9 and TRBJ2-2; TRBD1 matches 8 bases. The CDR3 is made up of 16 amino acids. The ends lost 2 bases at V and 0 bases at J; junction bases unmatched: 3. Germline CDR1 is SGDLS and CDR2 is YYNGEE. The CDR3 region is CASSVTGEPNTGELFF. The DNA for the CDR3 is TGTGCCAGCAGCGTGACAGGGGAGCCGAACACCGGGGAGCTGTTTTTT.

V gene TRBV4-3 combines with J gene TRBJ2-7, with a tentative D call TRBD1 (6 bases). CDR1 LGHNA and CDR2 YSLEER come from the germline V gene. The CDR3 length is 17 residues. Trimming pared 3 bases from V and 3 bases from J, leaving 21 bases between. The CDR3, as DNA: TGCGCCAGCAGCCAGGAGCCTCAGGGGTCCTCCTACTACGAGCAGTACTTC. Its protein is CASSQEPQGSSYYEQYF.

This rearrangement joins TRBV27 to TRBJ2-1; maybe TRBD2 (6 bases). This CDR3 is built from 18 residues. CDR1 is MNHEY, CDR2 SMNVEV, per germline (reference sequence). Trimming pared 4 bases from V and 0 bases from J, leaving 19 bases between. The CDR3, as DNA: TGTGCCAGCAGTTCCCGACCGACGGGACTCCTCTCCTACAATGAGCAGTTCTTC. Its translation is CASSSRPTGLLSYNEQFF.

The CDR3 DNA follows: TGTGCCTGGAGTAAGGGGGGCGGGGGGCGAAACTACGAGCAGTACTTC. It specifies CAWSKGGGGRNYEQYF. This chain connects TRBV30 to TRBJ2-7; 8 bases map to TRBD2. CDR1 and CDR2 (germline): GTSNPN, SVGIG (reference sequence). CDR3 length equals 16 residues. Trimming at V came to 2 bases and at J to 3 bases, leaving 12 bases not matched to a gene.

The rearrangement links TRBV7-2 to TRBJ1-4; 7 bases are a match to TRBD1. CDR1 is SGHTA and CDR2 is FQGNSA in the germline V gene. The V segment lost 1 base and the J segment 7 bases; nucleotides outside the gene matches: 6. There are 15 residues in the CDR3. The CDR3 nucleotides read TGTGCCAGCAGCTTAGGAGGGGGCGTCGGTGAAAAACTGTTTTTT. Translated: CASSLGGGVGEKLFF. Drawing the rest from reference TRBV7-2 and TRBJ1-4, the complete variable domain is GAGVSQSPSNKVTEKGKDVELRCDPISGHTALYWYRQSLGQGLEFLIYFQGNSAPDKSGLPSDRFSAERTGGSVSTLTIQRTQQEDSAVYLCASSLGGGVGEKLFFGSGTQLSVL.

The chain is built from TRBV6-5 and TRBJ2-1, with 8 bases that match TRBD2. Germline trimming cut 2 bases from V and 9 bases from J; bases unmatched to any gene: 12. Germline V gene lookup returns CDR1 MNHEY and CDR2 SVGAGI. The CDR3 sequence is 16 residues long. This CDR3 reads CASSYALAGRRGEQFF. The DNA for the CDR3 is TGTGCCAGCAGTTACGCGCTAGCGGGCAGAAGGGGTGAGCAGTTCTTC.

CDR3: CASSSGTSSYEQYF. CDR3 DNA sequence: TGTGCCAGCAGTTCCGGGACTAGCTCCTACGAGCAGTACTTC. The V call is TRBV7-7, the J call TRBJ2-5; 8 positions match TRBD2. The end of the DNA fits TRBJ2-7 better, so the J call may be wrong. Germline V gives CDR1 SSHAT, CDR2 FNYEAQ (reference sequence). The length of the CDR3 is 14 residues.

The chain recombines TRBV6-1 with TRBJ1-3, with 9 bases aligning to TRBD1. CDR1 and CDR2 (germline): MNHNS, SASEGT. The CDR3 runs to 15 residues. V shed 6 bases, J shed 1 base, and the junction held 4 bases outside the gene matches. The CDR3 spells CASRDRGGSGNTIYF. The DNA of the CDR3 is TGTGCCAGCAGGGACAGGGGAGGATCTGGAAACACCATATATTTT.

This clone has a single count. V gene TRBV18 combines with J gene TRBJ1-1, with D tentatively TRBD1 (6 bases). Per germline, CDR1 KGHSH and CDR2 LQKENI. The CDR3 runs 13 residues. The V end was cut by 2 bases, the J end by 3 bases, with 7 bases between. CDR3 amino acids: CASSPGGDTEAFF. CDR3 DNA: TGTGCCAGCTCACCAGGGGGCGACACTGAAGCTTTCTTT.

In nucleotides, the CDR3 is TGCGCCAGCAGCTTTGGGGGCGCTGACTATGGCTACACCTTC. Encoded protein: CASSFGGADYGYTF. The chain is built from TRBV5-1 and TRBJ1-2; weak D call: TRBD1 (6 bases). The CDR3 spans 14 residues. Trimming left V 2 bases short and J 3 bases short, with 11 bases between. The V gene's germline CDR1 is SGHRS and CDR2 YFSETQ. Supplemented by reference TRBV5-1 and TRBJ1-2, the full variable domain reads KAGVTQTPRYLIKTRGQQVTLSCSPISGHRSVSWYQQTPGQGLQFLFEYFSETQRNKGNFPGRFSGRQFSNSRSEMNVSTLELGDSALYLCASSFGGADYGYTFGSGTRLTVV.

DNA of the CDR3: TGTGCCAGCAGTTACCGGGGGTTCAATAATTCACCCCTCCACTTT. The encoded protein is CASSYRGFNNSPLHF. The rearrangement links TRBV6-5 to TRBJ1-6, with a weak D call TRBD1 (5 bases). Germline values: CDR1 MNHEY, CDR2 SVGAGI. The CDR3 runs 15 residues. With 2 bases removed from V and 5 bases from J, the gap between germline ends came to 10 bases.

This chain links TRBV5-1 with TRBJ2-6, with TRBD1 identical over 9 bases. Germline trimming cut 9 bases from V and 2 bases from J; bases unmatched to any gene: 6. CDR3 length: 15 residues. Germline assignment: CDR1 SGHRS and CDR2 YFSETQ. DNA for the CDR3: TGCGCCACCGGGACAGGGCAGACTGGGGCCAACGTCCTGACTTTC. This encodes CATGTGQTGANVLTF.

This chain connects TRBV2 to TRBJ1-2; D not certain. V was cut by 8 bases and J by 1 base, with 8 bases left in between. Germline CDR1 and CDR2: SNHLY and FYNNEI. This CDR3 is built from 12 residues. The CDR3 protein is CASVDNNYGYTF. The DNA for the CDR3 is TGTGCCAGCGTAGACAATAACTATGGCTACACCTTC.

V usage is TRBV29-1 and J usage is TRBJ1-1; D may be TRBD1 (5 bases). This CDR3 is 14 amino acids long. Germline V lookup: CDR1 SQVTM, CDR2 ANQGSEA. Deletions cut 4 bases from V and 4 bases from J, with 16 bases between. For the CDR3, the DNA is TGCAGCGTTGCCCCAGCGGGGGTTGGCACTGAAGCTTTCTTT. This sequence encodes CSVAPAGVGTEAFF.

The chain employs TRBV28 and TRBJ2-7; TRBD1 matches at 7 bases. Germline CDR1 MDHEN, CDR2 SYDVKM. The CDR3 extends over 13 amino acids. V dropped 6 bases and J dropped 4; count of bases not matched to a gene: 6. The CDR3 coding sequence is TGTGCCAGCAGACCGGGACAGACGTACGAGCAGTACTTC. Its translation is CASRPGQTYEQYF.

V is TRBV18 and J is TRBJ2-7; possibly TRBD1 for D (6 bases). The CDR3 has 14 residues. Germline lookup yields CDR1 KGHSH and CDR2 LQKENI. Trimming took 2 bases from V and 6 from J, leaving 14 bases between them. CDR3 sequence reads: CASSPTGNSGEQYF. For the CDR3, the DNA is TGTGCCAGCTCACCAACAGGGAACTCGGGCGAGCAGTACTTC.